This T cell receptor beta chain is from a study of blood T cell repertoires in COVID-19 (dated by TCRdb to 2018 to 2021). Some background on the complete study: Collaborator samples came from the United States, Italy and Spain and covered acute and convalescent phases of COVID-19. The prospective study material was composed of cDNA or gDNA derived from T cells, B-cell-depleted T cells, or PBMCs. The dataset comprised deeply sampled blood TCRbeta repertoires from subjects exposed to, actively infected with, or recovered from COVID-19. The repertoires were released in a freely available public database intended as a resource for research on the immune response to SARS-CoV-2. Samples were obtained from the ongoing ImmuneRACE study (first 160 participants) and from roughly 1,300 subjects provided by 6 global collaborators. The sample metadata nearly always contained a de-identified subject ID, COVID-19 status, age in years and sex. HLA class I and class II types, where available, came from metadata supplied by the sample provider rather than from assay-based typing.

Via the germline V gene (reference sequence), CDR1 is LNHDA and CDR2 SQIVND. Trimmed from V: 7 bases; trimmed from J: 4 bases; junction bases lacking a gene match: 4. Spanning cysteine to phenylalanine, the CDR3 consists of 13 amino acids. CDR3 DNA only is kept here, 39 bases in frame from base 1. In Seattle, one collaborating source enrolled patients while the infection was active and tracked those patients longitudinally over the course of disease. Whole blood was collected in K2EDTA tubes by collaborating institutions according to the institutions' own protocols. For TCRbeta analysis, collaborators shipped samples in one of three forms: frozen whole blood, isolated PBMCs, or DNA extracted from either of those sample types. The immunoSEQ Assay, a bias-controlled multiplex PCR, was used to amplify TCRbeta CDR3 regions from genomic DNA. From the authors' description of their analysis: Within the assay, amplification of reference gene primers was used to estimate how many nucleated cells each sample contained. Sequence reads were collapsed and filtered to measure the absolute abundance of every unique TCRbeta CDR3 rearrangement. For each sample, productive Simpson clonality was calculated as the square root of Simpson's diversity index over productive rearrangements. Here the immuneACCESS table is served through TCRdb, limited to in-frame sequences with V and J called. Missing clones are a known gap in these copies; in checked studies unresolved V genes cover under half, and the rest lacks a known reason. V and J calls and clone size are as listed in that table; D and trimming were resolved from the DNA. This sample gives 310,000 or so clones in total; just over 90% of them show up just once. The ten largest make up 2.2% of the sample.

Results and caveats for the whole study, not just this receptor: The quantity of clinical and demographic metadata differed by source and by participant and was supplied without curation.

Worth noting for this clone: Its specific antigen is unknown. Base quality data are lacking; no much larger clone is found one base away.

This sequence uses TRBV19 and TRBJ1-2, and 9 bases in between align with TRBD1. Sequenced material: peripheral blood. This clonotype was sampled from a young woman with COVID-19, enrolled during active disease. CDR3 loop: CASTTGGLYGYTF. The nucleotide sequence is given as TGTGCCAGTACAACAGGGGGCCTCTATGGCTACACCTTC.